This TCR beta chain was profiled in a study of cytomegalovirus exposure and HLA in healthy donors. Comments on this clone: Its antigen is still unknown.

This PCR relied on a set of 60 Vbeta primers and 13 Jbeta primers. The method was immunoSEQ multiplex PCR; TCRdb's version includes in-frame clones alone and lacks a portion of them. The sample holds under 200,000 clones. Study observations and caveats: Sequencing depth across donors, presence/absence analyses assumed, was roughly uniform. Rare TCR sequences dominated, though some public TCRs recurred in many donors.

The trim removed 2 bases at V and 6 bases at J, leaving 4 bases unmatched. Germline loops: CDR1 WNHNN, CDR2 SYGVQD (reference sequence). CDR3 length: 13 residues. The chain couples TRBV10-1 to TRBJ2-7, with 7 bases fitting TRBD2. The specimen sequenced was PBMCs. This TCR was recovered from a man aged 30-40 years in good health and CMV-seronegative. The CDR3 DNA is TGCGCCAGCAGTGAGAAGACTAGCCCCGAGCAGTACTTC. Its protein product is CASSEKTSPEQYF.